This T cell receptor beta chain was documented in a study of control samples from healthy donors and cancer patients. The germline V gene has CDR1 MDHEN and CDR2 SYDVKM. The CDR3 runs 13 residues. Losses at the gene ends were 7 bases for V and 2 bases for J; bases not matched to a gene: 4. Only in-frame clones appear in the TCRdb table, and some are missing; sequencing was by immunoSEQ multiplex PCR. Seen here are approximately 140,000 clones, under 90% observed once, and the top ten hold approximately 7.5%. The sample was PBMCs. This chain joins TRBV28 and TRBJ1-2; 7 positions match TRBD1. The TCR was taken from a man aged 50-60 years with head and neck cancer. CDR3 sequence reads: CASKLGQNYGYTF. The CDR3, as DNA: TGTGCCAGCAAGCTGGGACAGAACTATGGCTACACCTTC.